This TCR beta chain is from a study of blood T cells in healthy people across ages. Study observations and caveats: A strong correlation was seen between TCR beta diversity and naive T cell percentage.

CDR3 length equals 15 residues. The germline V gene has CDR1 ENHRY and CDR2 SYGVKD. J gave up 5 bases and V 7 bases, and 6 bases lay outside the gene matches. As concerns this clonotype: Its antigen remains unidentified.

Alongside a J-beta primer mix, a sample-barcoded 5' primer served in a second PCR lasting about 7 to 11 cycles. TCRdb redid the calling of the 5' RACE reads with MiXCR, one entry per CDR3 protein. The sample contains over a million distinct CDR3 sequences, around 59% of which appear only once. The V gene is TRBV10-3, the J gene TRBJ2-1, with 12 bases fitting TRBD2. The sequencing sample was made of blood. The clonotype was recovered from a young man in good health. CDR3 in amino acids: CAINQLAGGDNEQFF. In DNA, the CDR3 is TGTGCCATCAATCAACTAGCGGGGGGAGACAATGAGCAGTTCTTC.